The rows below give T cell receptor beta chains drawn from one sample of a study of cytomegalovirus exposure and HLA in healthy donors. TCRdb's copy holds only in-frame clones and misses some; the assay was immunoSEQ multiplex PCR. The table includes around 110,000 clones, around 85% detected once. The specimen was PBMCs. Receptors were obtained from a man aged 55 to 70 in good health and CMV-seronegative. CDR3s include the opening cysteine and the closing phenylalanine or tryptophan. Clone size is shown for a subset of rows, as once, few, many or a class of expanded clone.

len: 16
v_gene: TRBV4-3
abundance: -
j_gene: TRBJ1-2
CDR3aa: CASSQDLGRGISGYTF

len: 15
v_gene: TRBV2
abundance: -
j_gene: TRBJ2-2
CDR3aa: CASSGTTPGTGELFF

len: 12
v_gene: TRBV7-9
abundance: -
j_gene: TRBJ1-1
CDR3aa: CASRLENTEAFF

len: 13
v_gene: TRBV30
abundance: -
j_gene: TRBJ1-2
CDR3aa: CAWSVTGPYGYTF

len: 13
v_gene: TRBV27
abundance: -
j_gene: TRBJ1-2
CDR3aa: CASRQGPNYGYTF

len: 18
v_gene: TRBV4-3
abundance: few
j_gene: TRBJ2-3
CDR3aa: CASSQDSLAGYSTDTQYF

len: 16
v_gene: TRBV28
abundance: -
j_gene: TRBJ2-1
CDR3aa: CASSPPGAGGRGEQFF

len: 18
v_gene: TRBV5-1
abundance: -
j_gene: TRBJ2-3
CDR3aa: CASSEVRGGLAGTDTQYF

len: 18
v_gene: TRBV7-2
abundance: -
j_gene: TRBJ2-2
CDR3aa: CASSLAASGGRNTGELFF

len: 13
v_gene: TRBV6-5
abundance: few
j_gene: TRBJ1-4
CDR3aa: CASREGEYEKLFF

len: 15
v_gene: TRBV19
abundance: -
j_gene: TRBJ1-2
CDR3aa: CASSTGQAGRDGYTF

len: 16
v_gene: TRBV7-3
abundance: -
j_gene: TRBJ2-2
CDR3aa: CASSQGLAGVTGELFF

len: 15
v_gene: TRBV5-1
abundance: -
j_gene: TRBJ2-1
CDR3aa: CASSHRQGTYNEQFF

len: 14
v_gene: TRBV5-1
abundance: few
j_gene: TRBJ1-6
CDR3aa: CASTPGQYNSPLHF

len: 15
v_gene: TRBV5-8
abundance: -
j_gene: TRBJ2-3
CDR3aa: CASSLEGQSTDTQYF

len: 14
v_gene: TRBV2
abundance: -
j_gene: TRBJ1-1
CDR3aa: CASSEGADHTEAFF

len: 14
v_gene: TRBV27
abundance: -
j_gene: TRBJ1-2
CDR3aa: CASSLRQGMAGYTF

len: 18
v_gene: TRBV7-3
abundance: -
j_gene: TRBJ2-5
CDR3aa: CASSPGRTSGGEQETQYF

len: 13
v_gene: TRBV6-5
abundance: -
j_gene: TRBJ2-1
CDR3aa: CASSYRGLNEQFF

len: 13
v_gene: TRBV7-2
abundance: few
j_gene: TRBJ1-6
CDR3aa: CASSPIRNSPLHF

len: 14
v_gene: TRBV19
abundance: -
j_gene: TRBJ2-1
CDR3aa: CASIRDRGSREQFF

len: 15
v_gene: TRBV18
abundance: -
j_gene: TRBJ2-1
CDR3aa: CASSSGGFSYNEQFF

len: 18
v_gene: TRBV4-3
abundance: -
j_gene: TRBJ1-4
CDR3aa: CASSLSTGGSATNEKLFF

len: 17
v_gene: TRBV27
abundance: -
j_gene: TRBJ2-3
CDR3aa: CASRTWGLAGGSRTQYF

len: 14
v_gene: TRBV13
abundance: few
j_gene: TRBJ1-4
CDR3aa: CASSLRLINEKLFF

len: 16
v_gene: TRBV5-1
abundance: -
j_gene: TRBJ2-5
CDR3aa: CASSSGTGVIVETQYF

len: 15
v_gene: TRBV11-2
abundance: few
j_gene: TRBJ2-7
CDR3aa: CASSLVAGGTYEQYF

len: 11
v_gene: TRBV30
abundance: -
j_gene: TRBJ1-2
CDR3aa: CACQTFYGYTF

len: 18
v_gene: TRBV28
abundance: few
j_gene: TRBJ2-5
CDR3aa: CASSSHFPSGGPQETQYF

len: 15
v_gene: TRBV5-3
abundance: few
j_gene: TRBJ1-2
CDR3aa: CARSLGQGINYGYTF

len: 15
v_gene: TRBV14
abundance: -
j_gene: TRBJ2-5
CDR3aa: CASSPRTGLQETQYF

len: 14
v_gene: TRBV4-3
abundance: -
j_gene: TRBJ1-1
CDR3aa: CASSRSEGNTEAFF

len: 14
v_gene: TRBV19
abundance: -
j_gene: TRBJ1-2
CDR3aa: CASRPGTTDYGYTF

len: 17
v_gene: TRBV4-2
abundance: few
j_gene: TRBJ1-1
CDR3aa: CASSQALRGQGPTEAFF

len: 15
v_gene: TRBV4-3
abundance: once
j_gene: TRBJ2-7
CDR3aa: CASRRTGTGNYEQYF

len: 13
v_gene: TRBV6-1
abundance: -
j_gene: TRBJ1-6
CDR3aa: CATNTGVNSPLHF

len: 16
v_gene: TRBV5-4
abundance: once
j_gene: TRBJ1-4
CDR3aa: CASSADPGQGGEKLFF

len: 16
v_gene: TRBV4-3
abundance: -
j_gene: TRBJ2-1
CDR3aa: CASSHSGDAGYNEQFF

len: 15
v_gene: TRBV7-2
abundance: -
j_gene: TRBJ1-1
CDR3aa: CASSLASRGEAEAFF

len: 15
v_gene: TRBV6-1
abundance: few
j_gene: TRBJ2-1
CDR3aa: CASRIPGTGNHEQFF

len: 15
v_gene: TRBV5-1
abundance: -
j_gene: TRBJ1-1
CDR3aa: CASSLWTTGDTEAFF

len: 16
v_gene: TRBV7-2
abundance: -
j_gene: TRBJ1-1
CDR3aa: CASSRWDRGVNTEAFF

len: 15
v_gene: TRBV7-8
abundance: -
j_gene: TRBJ2-2
CDR3aa: CASSYPRWDTGELFF

len: 14
v_gene: TRBV5-1
abundance: few
j_gene: TRBJ2-5
CDR3aa: CASSTRDSRETQYF

len: 14
v_gene: TRBV15
abundance: -
j_gene: TRBJ2-5
CDR3aa: CATSRGAYQETQYF

len: 14
v_gene: TRBV7-2
abundance: once
j_gene: TRBJ2-5
CDR3aa: CASRLGSGGETQYF

len: 13
v_gene: TRBV27
abundance: -
j_gene: TRBJ2-5
CDR3aa: CASGWAAQETQYF

len: 14
v_gene: TRBV11-3
abundance: -
j_gene: TRBJ2-3
CDR3aa: CASSLRGGTDTQYF

len: 16
v_gene: TRBV2
abundance: -
j_gene: TRBJ1-2
CDR3aa: CASSEALLGQGIGYTF

len: 15
v_gene: TRBV2
abundance: -
j_gene: TRBJ2-2
CDR3aa: CASSADRGRAGELFF

len: 13
v_gene: TRBV5-1
abundance: few
j_gene: TRBJ1-3
CDR3aa: CASSLTGGNTIYF

len: 13
v_gene: TRBV6-5
abundance: -
j_gene: TRBJ1-3
CDR3aa: CPIKRRSGNTIYF

len: 14
v_gene: TRBV19
abundance: -
j_gene: TRBJ1-1
CDR3aa: CASSREGVGTEAFF

len: 15
v_gene: TRBV5-4
abundance: -
j_gene: TRBJ2-1
CDR3aa: CASSSGTSAYNEQFF

len: 17
v_gene: TRBV27
abundance: -
j_gene: TRBJ2-4
CDR3aa: CASRGAKNEVAKNIQYF

len: 15
v_gene: TRBV6-6
abundance: -
j_gene: TRBJ1-5
CDR3aa: CASRIQGQGNQPQHF

len: 15
v_gene: TRBV29-1
abundance: -
j_gene: TRBJ2-3
CDR3aa: CSVLSGGSRTDTQYF

len: 15
v_gene: TRBV4-3
abundance: -
j_gene: TRBJ2-7
CDR3aa: CASSQERTGLYEQYF

len: 15
v_gene: TRBV7-8
abundance: -
j_gene: TRBJ1-5
CDR3aa: CASSFGTGRNQPQHF

len: 15
v_gene: TRBV5-1
abundance: -
j_gene: TRBJ2-1
CDR3aa: CASRKSGGPYNEQFF